Below, 2 T cell receptor beta chains from the same sample are listed, as sequenced in a study of cytomegalovirus exposure and HLA in healthy donors. Vbeta (60) and Jbeta (13) primers were used in the PCR. TCRdb keeps only in-frame clones here, not all; method: immunoSEQ multiplex PCR. The sample records approximately 90,000 clones, about 85% being singletons. The sample was PBMCs. All receptors come from a man in his forties in good health and CMV-seropositive.

The J gene is TRBJ2-3, the V gene TRBV5-1; TRBD2 matches at 10 bases. The CDR3 is made up of 15 amino acids. Losses at the gene ends were 6 bases for V and 1 base for J; bases not matched to a gene: 5. Per the germline V gene, CDR1 is SGHRS and CDR2 is YFSETQ. CDR3 in DNA: TGCGCCAGCACCCAGCGGGGGGGACGCACAGATACGCAGTATTTT. Translated, it gives CASTQRGGRTDTQYF.

V is TRBV18 and J is TRBJ2-2; 14 bases align to TRBD2. The CDR3 covers 17 residues. Germline trimming cut 6 bases from V and 5 bases from J; bases unmatched to any gene: 8. The V gene's germline CDR1 is KGHSH and CDR2 LQKENI. CDR3 DNA: TGTGCCAGCTCCCCTGAAGGACTAGCGGGAGGTACCGGGGAGCTGTTTTTT. It is translated as CASSPEGLAGGTGELFF.